The 19 T cell receptor beta chains presented below share a single source sample, sequenced in a study of blood T cell repertoires in COVID-19. Repertoires were generated with immunoSEQ multiplex PCR, while TCRdb's copy carries only in-frame clones and drops some. The sample includes some 220,000 clones, about 87% of them seen just once. The sample consisted of PBMCs or T cells enriched from blood (not recorded which). Receptor source: a woman in her thirties who had recovered from COVID-19.

The chain links TRBV13 to TRBJ1-2, with 8 nucleotides matching TRBD1. From germline, CDR1 is PRHDT and CDR2 FYEKMQ (reference sequence). This CDR3 comprises 16 residues. Trimming at V came to 3 bases and at J to 5 bases, leaving 11 bases not matched to a gene. The CDR3 coding sequence is TGTGCCAGCAGCTTCGGACAGGGATCCCCAGGGTATGGCTACACCTTC. Encoded protein: CASSFGQGSPGYGYTF.

Details on this clone: The junction departs from the called germline gene at one end, perhaps through a read error. The chain employs TRBV5-6 and TRBJ1-2; 9 positions match TRBD1. The germline CDR1 and CDR2 sequences are SGHDT and YYEEEE. The CDR3 covers 11 residues. The DNA of the CDR3 is TGTGCCAGCAGCCGACAGGGGGGCTCCACCTTC. It codes for CASSRQGGSTF.

V gene TRBV18 combines with J gene TRBJ2-1; a possible D gene is TRBD2 (7 bases). The CDR3 totals 15 residues. Between the trimmed V and J ends, which lost 3 bases and 5 bases, there was a span of 14 bases. CDR1 and CDR2 (germline): KGHSH, LQKENI. CDR3 loop: CASSPQGGADNEQFF. The DNA for the CDR3 is TGTGCCAGCTCACCCCAAGGGGGGGCCGACAATGAGCAGTTCTTC. The full variable domain, rest sourced from reference TRBV18 and TRBJ2-1, is NAGVMQNPRHLVRRRGQEARLRCSPMKGHSHVYWYRQLPEEGLKFMVYLQKENIIDESGMPKERFSAEFPKEGPSILRIQQVVRGDSAAYFCASSPQGGADNEQFFGPGTRLTVL.

The gene calls are TRBV4-1 and TRBJ1-4; 7 nucleotides agree with TRBD1. CDR3 length equals 16 residues. Germline CDR1 MGHRA, CDR2 YSYEKL. Germline trimming cut 2 bases from V and 5 bases from J; bases unmatched to any gene: 8. The CDR3 DNA reads as TGCGCCAGCAGCCAACCCCTCCGGGACAGAAATGAAAAACTGTTTTTT. Its translation is CASSQPLRDRNEKLFF.

This chain uses TRBV9 with TRBJ2-2, with D unclear. The length of the CDR3 is 13 residues. CDR1 and CDR2 (germline): SGDLS, YYNGEE. V was cut by 5 bases and J by 4 bases, with 9 bases left in between. The CDR3 loop is CASRDDITGELFF. The CDR3 nucleotides read TGTGCCAGCAGAGACGACATCACCGGGGAGCTGTTTTTT.

The chain recombines TRBV4-3 with TRBJ2-1, with TRBD2 matching 7 bases. Trimming cost V 3 bases and J 5 bases; bases outside gene matches: 4. The CDR3 is 14 amino acids. The germline V gene has CDR1 LGHNA and CDR2 YSLEER. The CDR3 spells CASSQILADNEQFF. The DNA of the CDR3 is TGCGCCAGCAGCCAGATCCTAGCGGACAATGAGCAGTTCTTC.

The V gene is TRBV10-3, the J gene TRBJ1-1; perhaps TRBD1 as D (6 bases). Trimming left V 9 bases short and J 0 bases short, with 14 bases between. The CDR3 spans 14 residues. Germline-derived CDR1 and CDR2 are ENHRY and SYGVKD. CDR3 region: CAIAGAGVNTEAFF. CDR3 sequence (DNA): TGTGCCATAGCAGGGGCGGGGGTGAACACTGAAGCTTTCTTT.

The chain recombines TRBV3-1 (or the pseudogene TRBV3-2) with TRBJ1-6, with D maybe TRBD1 (5 bases). Per germline, CDR1 LGHDT and CDR2 YNNKEL (reference sequence). This CDR3 contains 17 residues. V was shortened by 0 bases and J by 9 bases, with 18 bases between the two germline ends. The CDR3 DNA reads TGTGCCAGCAGCCAAGAATGGGCAGGGACTAGGATTTCACCCCTCCACTTT. Amino acid sequence: CASSQEWAGTRISPLHF.

This rearrangement joins TRBV9 to TRBJ1-2; 7 bases agree with TRBD1. This CDR3 comprises 15 residues. Per the germline V gene, CDR1 is SGDLS and CDR2 is YYNGEE. Trimming at V came to 2 bases and at J to 4 bases, leaving 8 bases not matched to a gene. The CDR3 DNA is TGTGCCAGCAGCGTCGACCCGGGACAGTCCTATGGCTACACCTTC. Amino acids: CASSVDPGQSYGYTF. Supplemented by reference TRBV9 and TRBJ1-2, the full variable domain reads DSGVTQTPKHLITATGQRVTLRCSPRSGDLSVYWYQQSLDQGLQFLIQYYNGEERAKGNILERFSAQQFPDLHSELNLSSLELGDSALYFCASSVDPGQSYGYTFGSGTRLTVV.

The chain has TRBV19 and TRBJ2-5; 9 bases are shared with TRBD1. After removal of 5 bases from V and 5 bases from J, the junction contained 3 bases not matched to a gene. Germline values: CDR1 LNHDA, CDR2 SQIVND (reference sequence). The CDR3 runs 13 residues. In nucleotides, the CDR3 is TGTGCCAGTAGTCAGACAGGGGGGGAGACCCAGTACTTC. Translating gives CASSQTGGETQYF.

About this clone itself: Other DNA sequences within the sample encode an identical CDR3. The chain combines TRBV7-2 with TRBJ1-6; TRBD1 might be the D (6 bases). V lost 2 bases, J lost 9 bases, and 11 bases lay in between. CDR1 is SGHTA, CDR2 FQGNSA, per germline. The CDR3 is 14 amino acids. The CDR3 DNA reads as TGTGCCAGCAGCTTACTGCAGGGGCGTTCACCCCTCCACTTT. It translates to CASSLLQGRSPLHF. Full variable domain (rest looked up from reference TRBV7-2 and TRBJ1-6): GAGVSQSPSNKVTEKGKDVELRCDPISGHTALYWYRQSLGQGLEFLIYFQGNSAPDKSGLPSDRFSAERTGGSVSTLTIQRTQQEDSAVYLCASSLLQGRSPLHFGNGTRLTVT.

This chain links TRBV10-3 with TRBJ2-2; possible D gene TRBD2, 5 bases. CDR3 length: 15 residues. Between the trimmed V and J ends, which lost 4 bases and 5 bases, there was a span of 14 bases. The germline CDR1 and CDR2 sequences are ENHRY and SYGVKD. CDR3 nucleotides: TGTGCCATCAGTGGCGGGCTTGAGGTAACCGGGGAGCTGTTTTTT. This encodes CAISGGLEVTGELFF.

The chain is built from TRBV28 and TRBJ1-4, with D possibly being TRBD1 (5 bases). Germline CDR1 and CDR2: MDHEN and SYDVKM. The V end was cut by 7 bases, the J end by 7 bases, with 13 bases between. CDR3 size: 13 residues. The CDR3 spells CASTPGGSEKLFF. CDR3 in DNA: TGTGCCAGCACCCCTGGGGGGAGTGAAAAACTGTTTTTT.

The chain recombines TRBV7-9 with TRBJ1-3, with unresolved D. Germline V gene lookup returns CDR1 SEHNR and CDR2 FQNEAQ (reference sequence). The V end was cut by 5 bases, the J end by 0 bases, with 11 bases between. There are 15 residues in the CDR3. As DNA, the CDR3 is TGTGCCAGCAGCCGAGATGGAGGCTCTGGAAACACCATATATTTT. It yields the protein CASSRDGGSGNTIYF. The full variable domain, its missing parts supplied by reference TRBV7-9 and TRBJ1-3, is DTGVSQNPRHKITKRGQNVTFRCDPISEHNRLYWYRQTLGQGPEFLTYFQNEAQLEKSRLLSDRFSAERPKGSFSTLEIQRTEQGDSAMYLCASSRDGGSGNTIYFGEGSWLTVV.

The chain couples TRBV4-3 to TRBJ2-1; 8 bases agree with TRBD2. This CDR3 has 16 residues. Trimming at V came to 0 bases and at J to 4 bases, leaving 5 bases not matched to a gene. Germline CDR1 and CDR2: LGHNA and YSLEER. CDR3 loop: CASSQDSRGGYNEQFF. Written as DNA, the CDR3 is TGCGCCAGCAGCCAAGATTCCCGGGGGGGATACAATGAGCAGTTCTTC.

The rearrangement uses TRBV7-8 and TRBJ1-2; a weak D match, TRBD1 (6 bases). This CDR3 comprises 17 residues. V dropped 2 bases and J dropped 2 bases, with 18 bases sitting between them. Germline loops: CDR1 SGHVS, CDR2 FQNEAQ. This CDR3 is CASSLQLTRDTNYGYTF. The CDR3 region has the DNA TGTGCCAGCAGCTTACAACTAACCCGGGACACCAACTATGGCTACACCTTC.

The rearrangement uses TRBV9 and TRBJ1-1, with D uncertain. The CDR3 is 15 amino acids. Trimming took 3 bases from V and 1 from J, leaving 13 bases between them. The V gene's germline CDR1 is SGDLS and CDR2 YYNGEE. The chain's CDR3 is CASSALNNKNTEAFF. CDR3 DNA: TGTGCCAGCAGCGCGCTTAATAACAAGAACACTGAAGCTTTCTTT.

The chain combines TRBV7-2 with TRBJ2-5, with D possibly being TRBD2 (7 bases). CDR1 and CDR2 from the germline V gene are SGHTA and FQGNSA. With 1 base removed from V and 2 bases from J, the gap between germline ends came to 14 bases. This CDR3 has 16 amino acids. For the CDR3, the DNA is TGTGCCAGCAGCTTAGACTGGCGGGGGCTACAAGAGACCCAGTACTTC. This translates into CASSLDWRGLQETQYF.

V and J are TRBV18 and TRBJ1-2; TRBD1 is a possible D gene (5 bases). Trimming removed 2 bases from V and 2 bases from J, with 9 bases in between. CDR1 and CDR2 (germline): KGHSH, LQKENI. The CDR3 runs to 14 residues. CDR3 DNA sequence: TGTGCCAGCTCACCAGACCGACAGAACTATGGCTACACCTTC. Residues: CASSPDRQNYGYTF.